Listed here are 13 T cell receptor beta chains from one sample, sequenced in a study of blood T cells in healthy people across ages. A second PCR of about 6 to 11 cycles used a sample-barcoded 5' primer and a J-beta primer mix. TCRdb reprocessed the 5' RACE reads via MiXCR and lists one record per CDR3 protein. The data contain 1.5 million to 2 million distinct CDR3 sequences, around 35% of them singletons. Specimen: blood. These receptors were obtained from a woman between 25 and 40 years old in good health.

The chain couples TRBV24-1 to TRBJ2-1, with D possibly TRBD2 on 6 matching bases. CDR1 and CDR2 from the germline V gene are KGHDR and SFDVKD. The CDR3 covers 19 residues. V lost 3 bases and J lost 1, with 21 bases in between. This CDR3 is CATSDHKVGGLRSYNEQFF. For the CDR3, the DNA is TGTGCCACCAGTGATCACAAGGTGGGGGGTTTGAGGTCCTACAATGAGCAGTTCTTC.

This chain connects TRBV15 to TRBJ1-5; D uncertain. CDR1 and CDR2 from the germline V gene are LNHNV and YYDKDF (reference sequence). V was trimmed by 0 bases and J by 6 bases, leaving 6 bases between them. This CDR3 spans 13 amino acids. Here the CDR3 DNA reads TGTGCCACCAGCAGAGAATTTGGTCAGCCCCAGCATTTT. Protein: CATSREFGQPQHF.

This chain uses TRBV20-1 with TRBJ2-1; D is tentatively TRBD1 or TRBD2 (7 bases each). The CDR3 consists of 18 residues. V lost 0 bases, J lost 1 base, and 19 bases lay in between. Per the germline V gene, CDR1 is DFQATT and CDR2 is SNEGSKA (reference sequence). CDR3 amino acids: CSARDRSGRGGSYNEQFF. The CDR3 nucleotides read TGCAGTGCTAGAGATCGGTCTGGCAGGGGGGGATCCTACAATGAGCAGTTCTTC.

The chain links TRBV11-2 to TRBJ2-1, with 8 positions matching TRBD1. Looked up from germline, CDR1 is SGHAT and CDR2 is FQNNGV. V shed 1 base and J 4 bases; nucleotides not matched to a gene: 9. The CDR3 runs 17 residues. This CDR3 is CASSLAADRGLYNEQFF. The DNA for the CDR3 is TGTGCCAGCAGCTTAGCCGCAGACAGGGGCCTATACAATGAGCAGTTCTTC.

J is TRBJ1-1 and V is TRBV20-1; TRBD1 matches 7 bases. The CDR3 is made up of 11 amino acids. Germline CDR1 DFQATT, CDR2 SNEGSKA (reference sequence). V was pared by 6 bases and J by 5 bases, with 3 bases of the junction left unmatched. CDR3 sequence reads: CSAPTGTEAFF. The CDR3 region has the DNA TGCAGTGCCCCGACAGGGACTGAAGCTTTCTTT.

There are a few counts of this clonotype. CDR3: CASSDSGRGYGYTF. DNA for the CDR3: TGTGCCAGCAGCGACTCGGGCAGGGGGTATGGCTACACCTTC. The chain uses TRBV7-9 and TRBJ1-2; 7 bases align to TRBD1. CDR3 length: 14 amino acids. J was trimmed by 5 bases and V by 5 bases; bases with no gene match: 8. Germline V gives CDR1 SEHNR, CDR2 FQNEAQ (reference sequence). Full variable domain (outside the CDR3, taken from reference TRBV7-9 and TRBJ1-2): DTGVSQNPRHKITKRGQNVTFRCDPISEHNRLYWYRQTLGQGPEFLTYFQNEAQLEKSRLLSDRFSAERPKGSFSTLEIQRTEQGDSAMYLCASSDSGRGYGYTFGSGTRLTVV.

This clonotype has a handful of counts. The chain uses TRBV4-1 and TRBJ2-3; D not certain. CDR1 MGHRA and CDR2 YSYEKL come from the germline V gene. V shed 4 bases and J shed 6 bases, with 11 bases lying between them. This CDR3 has 13 residues. The chain's CDR3 is CASSRNLGDTQYF. Written as DNA, the CDR3 is TGCGCCAGCAGCCGGAATCTGGGGGATACGCAGTATTTT.

This clonotype was observed a few times. J is TRBJ1-1 and V is TRBV27, with 9 bases fitting TRBD1. This CDR3 has 14 residues. In germline, CDR1 is MNHEY, CDR2 SMNVEV (reference sequence). Unmatched junction bases numbered 2, after V lost 3 bases and J lost 3 bases. CDR3 residues: CASSFRTGDTEAFF. CDR3 nucleotide sequence: TGTGCCAGCAGTTTCCGGACAGGGGACACTGAAGCTTTCTTT.

In its sample, this clonotype was seen a few times. The gene calls are TRBV4-1 and TRBJ1-4, with D possibly being TRBD1 (6 bases). V lost 1 base and J lost 2, with 23 bases in between. CDR3 length equals 20 residues. CDR1 and CDR2 (germline): MGHRA, YSYEKL. DNA of the CDR3: TGCGCCAGCAGCCAAGTGACCGGGTTGACAGGAATGCGGACTAATGAAAAACTGTTTTTT. It codes for CASSQVTGLTGMRTNEKLFF.

The chain uses TRBV10-3 and TRBJ2-1; TRBD1 aligns across 9 bases. The CDR3 is made up of 13 amino acids. CDR1 and CDR2 (germline): ENHRY, SYGVKD. CDR3 sequence: CAIRDRAYNEQFF. CDR3 nucleotide sequence: TGTGCGATCCGGGACAGGGCCTACAATGAGCAGTTCTTC.

The chain carries TRBV5-6 and TRBJ2-4; D might be TRBD1 or TRBD2, each matching 5 bases. The ends were cut back, 3 bases at V and 1 base at J, with 20 bases in the middle. The V gene's germline CDR1 is SGHDT and CDR2 YYEEEE. CDR3 length: 18 residues. This chain's CDR3 is CASSSWDAGPEAKNIQYF. In nucleotides, the CDR3 is TGTGCCAGCAGCTCCTGGGACGCCGGGCCCGAGGCCAAAAACATTCAGTACTTC.

This clonotype has just a few counts. The rearrangement joins TRBV4-1 to TRBJ1-5; D is possibly TRBD1 (6 bases). Trimming shortened V by 1 base and J by 6 bases, and 13 bases separated the two germline ends. The CDR3 runs to 15 residues. CDR1 and CDR2 from the germline V gene are MGHRA and YSYEKL. CDR3 protein: CASSQVGAKGQPQHF. DNA for the CDR3: TGCGCCAGCAGCCAAGTGGGGGCCAAGGGTCAGCCCCAGCATTTT.

The chain couples TRBV20-1 to TRBJ1-2; no firm D call. The CDR3 is 14 amino acids. Between the trimmed V and J ends, which lost 3 bases and 4 bases, there was a span of 15 bases. CDR1 is DFQATT and CDR2 is SNEGSKA in the germline V gene (reference sequence). The CDR3 DNA follows: TGCAGTGCTAGTAGGCGGTACACTGCCTATGGCTACACCTTC. Translating gives CSASRRYTAYGYTF.